This T cell receptor beta chain was identified during a study of cytomegalovirus exposure and HLA in healthy donors. Study results and caveats: In vitro experiments confirmed that three CMV-associated chains were specific for CMV antigens.

Though probably carrying unrecorded immune exposures, donors were nominally healthy at sampling. No record was made of this donor's CMV serostatus. Comment on this clone: As yet, its antigen is unknown.

The PCR used 60 Vbeta and 13 Jbeta primers. Sequencing used immunoSEQ multiplex PCR; TCRdb keeps in-frame clones, though not all of them. Here the sample spans about 130,000 clones, around four fifths being singletons. Germline V gene sequence: CDR1 MGHRA, CDR2 YSYEKL. V was pared by 1 base and J by 1 base, with 16 bases between. The CDR3 sequence is 17 residues long. V and J are TRBV4-1 and TRBJ2-5; D might be TRBD2 (5 bases). The TCR comes from a man in his thirties or forties in good health. The material sequenced was PBMCs. The CDR3 region is CASSQGNQWRTQETQYF. The CDR3 DNA reads as TGCGCCAGCAGCCAAGGGAACCAGTGGAGGACCCAAGAGACCCAGTACTTC.